This TCR beta chain was recorded in a study of T cell changes during pregnancy in multiple sclerosis. Method: immunoSEQ multiplex PCR; TCRdb's copy keeps in-frame clones and lacks some. The table records 100,000 to 130,000 clones, about 90% of them present only once. CDR1 and CDR2 from the germline V gene are MNHEY and SVGAGI. With 8 bases removed from V and 4 bases from J, the gap between germline ends came to 17 bases. The CDR3 is made up of 15 amino acids. Sequences were derived from peripheral blood, sampled in the third trimester of pregnancy. This receptor was obtained from a female donor in good health, enrolled as a control in a pregnancy study. The V call is TRBV6-5, the J call TRBJ1-4; no clear D gene. The CDR3 region has the DNA TGTGCCAGCGGCGCTCGTGTGGGCTATAATGAAAAACTGTTTTTT. It translates to CASGARVGYNEKLFF.